What follows describes a single T cell receptor beta chain. The target antigen is unknown. The data originate from a study of T cells in Graves' hyperthyroidism and ophthalmopathy. For the diagnoses, clinical symptoms, serum thyroxine and TRAb, thyroid ultrasound and orbital computed tomography were used. Source material for PBMCs was about 10 ml fresh peripheral blood. RNA transcripts served as the template for amplifying TCR beta CDR3 regions. The study used the HTBI primer set for a first-round RT-PCR of the TCR CDR3. TCRdb used MiXCR to reprocess the multiplex PCR reads, holding one entry per CDR3 protein. The top ten clones hold roughly 26% of a sample with roughly 100,000 distinct CDR3 sequences, 40% to 50% of them seen once. Study outcomes and limitations: A model built on 13 V-J features separated ophthalmopathy from stable hyperthyroidism. Among thyroid clonotypes expanded above 0.001, most also appeared in blood.

This CDR3 is built from 20 residues. V lost 0 bases to trimming and J lost 0 bases, with 27 bases between them. Germline-derived CDR1 and CDR2 are DFQATT and SNEGSKA (reference sequence). V is TRBV20-1 and J is TRBJ2-7; D might be TRBD1 (8 bases). The sample consisted of blood. The sequence was collected from a man aged 35-49 years with Graves' hyperthyroidism. In nucleotides, the CDR3 is TGCAGTGCTAGAGATCCGGAACAGGGGGTTAGCGGGTGGAACTCCTACGAGCAGTACTTC. This sequence encodes CSARDPEQGVSGWNSYEQYF.